The rows below give T cell receptor beta chains drawn from one sample of a study of T cell repertoires in cytomegalovirus infection. Each CDR3 protein gets one entry after TCRdb re-called the reads with MiXCR. The repertoire includes about 240,000 distinct CDR3 sequences, approximately 7% of them detected once, and around 6% sits in the top ten. Sample: PBMCs. These receptors originate from a human donor in good health (CMV status not recorded). Some clones in this sample may be carry-over from other donors' samples. Both conserved end residues are part of each CDR3. A D gene is named only where the DNA matches it firmly. Size is omitted from some rows. Given values are once, few, many or a class for expanded clones.

j_call | v_call | d_call | clone_size | cdr3_aa | cdr3_nt
TRBJ1-2 | TRBV7-9 | NA | many | CASSLRASSYGYTF | TGTGCCAGCAGCTTACGGGCTTCCAGCTATGGCTACACCTTC
TRBJ1-2 | TRBV30 | NA | many | CAWTQGRDNYGYTF | TGTGCCTGGACCCAGGGCAGGGACAACTATGGCTACACCTTC
TRBJ1-5 | TRBV12-3/TRBV12-4 | NA | many | CASSLIYSNQPQHF | TGTGCCAGCAGTCTAATATATAGCAATCAGCCCCAGCATTTT
TRBJ2-1 | TRBV12-3/TRBV12-4 | NA | many | CASSLGVSSYNEQFF | TGTGCCAGCAGTTTAGGGGTAAGCTCCTACAATGAGCAGTTCTTC
TRBJ2-2 | TRBV29-1 | NA | many | CSVVGGLLNTGELFF | TGCAGCGTTGTTGGAGGACTCCTAAACACCGGGGAGCTGTTTTTT
TRBJ2-1 | TRBV6-2/TRBV6-3 | TRBD2 | many | CASSFGTSGGNEQFF | TGTGCCAGCAGTTTTGGGACTAGCGGGGGCAATGAGCAGTTCTTC
TRBJ2-7 | TRBV7-2 | NA | many | CASSLAPRDYEQYF | TGTGCCAGCAGCTTAGCGCCCAGGGACTACGAGCAGTACTTC
TRBJ1-1 | TRBV28 | NA | many | CASSLLGWAFF | TGTGCCAGCAGTTTGTTGGGGTGGGCTTTCTTT
TRBJ2-7 | TRBV7-9 | TRBD1 | many | CASSQLKTGPYEQYF | TGTGCCAGCAGCCAATTAAAGACAGGGCCGTACGAGCAGTACTTC
TRBJ1-2 | TRBV12-3/TRBV12-4 | TRBD1 | many | CASRRTGGLGNYGYTF | TGTGCCAGCAGGCGGACAGGGGGCCTTGGTAACTATGGCTACACCTTC
TRBJ2-1 | TRBV7-2 | TRBD2 | many | CASSLGPSGGTSYNEQFF | TGTGCCAGCAGCTTGGGGCCTAGCGGGGGGACCTCCTACAATGAGCAGTTCTTC
TRBJ1-1 | TRBV14 | NA | many | CASSQGGQGFEAFF | TGTGCCAGCAGCCAAGGGGGGCAGGGATTTGAAGCTTTCTTT
TRBJ1-5 | TRBV30 | NA | many | CAWSGRGDQPQHF | TGTGCCTGGAGTGGACGAGGGGATCAGCCCCAGCATTTT
TRBJ1-5 | TRBV7-8 | NA | many | CASSRLPGRVNQPQHF | TGTGCCAGCAGCCGTCTTCCCGGCAGGGTCAATCAGCCCCAGCATTTT
TRBJ1-5 | TRBV6-2/TRBV6-3 | TRBD1 | many | CASSPRGQTNQPQHF | TGTGCCAGCAGCCCCCGGGGACAGACTAATCAGCCCCAGCATTTT
TRBJ1-5 | TRBV29-1 | NA | many | CSVGQTSNQPQHF | TGCAGCGTCGGACAGACGAGCAATCAGCCCCAGCATTTT
TRBJ1-5 | TRBV7-2 | NA | many | CASSLGGRGQPQHF | TGTGCCAGCAGCTTAGGGGGGAGGGGGCAGCCCCAGCATTTT
TRBJ2-2 | TRBV6-2/TRBV6-3 | TRBD2 | many | CASSYSGTAGGLSTGELFF | TGTGCCAGCAGTTATTCCGGGACAGCGGGGGGCCTATCCACCGGGGAGCTGTTTTTT
TRBJ1-6 | TRBV6-5 | NA | NA | CASSYGQNNSPLHF | TGTGCCAGCAGTTATGGGCAGAATAATTCACCCCTCCACTTT
TRBJ2-7 | TRBV5-6 | TRBD1 | many | CASRRTGGNEQYF | TGTGCCAGCCGCCGGACAGGTGGGAACGAGCAGTACTTC
TRBJ2-6 | TRBV20-1 | NA | many | CSARVWGSGANVLTF | TGCAGTGCTAGAGTGTGGGGCTCTGGGGCCAACGTCCTGACTTTC
TRBJ1-2 | TRBV5-5 | NA | many | CASSLGAMVANYGYTF | TGTGCCAGCAGCTTGGGGGCGATGGTGGCTAACTATGGCTACACCTTC
TRBJ1-2 | TRBV7-2 | TRBD1 | NA | CASSSRQGYDGYTF | TGTGCCAGCAGCTCGCGACAGGGGTACGATGGCTACACCTTC
TRBJ2-2 | TRBV2 | NA | many | CASSDGVRNTGELFF | TGTGCCAGCAGTGATGGGGTCAGGAACACCGGGGAGCTGTTTTTT
TRBJ2-7 | TRBV6-1 | NA | NA | CASSDPGRSEYF | TGTGCCAGCAGTGATCCGGGACGGTCTGAGTACTTC
TRBJ1-6 | TRBV6-2/TRBV6-3 | NA | many | CASSYDGASPLHF | TGTGCCAGCAGTTACGACGGCGCTTCACCCCTCCACTTT
TRBJ2-1 | TRBV14 | NA | many | CASSLRRTPTMRNNEQFF | TGTGCCAGCAGCCTACGACGAACTCCTACAATGCGGAACAATGAGCAGTTCTTC
TRBJ1-2 | TRBV12-3/TRBV12-4 | TRBD1 | many | CASSPGQGPTRTF | TGTGCCAGCAGCCCTGGACAGGGGCCAACTAGGACCTTC
TRBJ2-2 | TRBV5-1 | NA | many | CASSLDGGRGYTGELFF | TGCGCCAGCAGCTTGGACGGCGGCAGGGGATACACCGGGGAGCTGTTTTTT
TRBJ2-1 | TRBV20-1 | TRBD1 | many | CSAPNLSGTGYNEQFF | TGCAGTGCCCCGAATCTCTCCGGGACAGGCTACAATGAGCAGTTCTTC
TRBJ1-5 | TRBV6-2/TRBV6-3 | NA | many | CASSYSFQRNQPQHF | TGTGCCAGCAGTTACTCGTTCCAGCGCAATCAGCCCCAGCATTTT
TRBJ1-4 | TRBV19 | NA | many | CASSSTAFNEKLFF | TGTGCCAGTAGTTCGACAGCCTTTAATGAAAAACTGTTTTTT
TRBJ2-7 | TRBV7-8 | TRBD2 | many | CASSPRGSGGLSYEQYF | TGTGCCAGCAGCCCCCGGGGTAGCGGGGGCCTATCCTACGAGCAGTACTTC
TRBJ2-7 | TRBV4-1 | NA | many | CASSQEMRQNHEQYF | TGCGCCAGCAGCCAAGAGATGCGACAGAACCACGAGCAGTACTTC
TRBJ1-1 | TRBV19 | NA | many | CASSMGRNTEAFF | TGTGCCAGTAGTATGGGCAGGAACACTGAAGCTTTCTTT
TRBJ2-1 | TRBV19 | NA | NA | CASSRGAGNEQFF | TGTGCCAGTAGTAGAGGGGCAGGCAATGAGCAGTTCTTC
TRBJ2-7 | TRBV28 | NA | many | CASSREFEQYF | TGTGCCAGCAGCCGGGAGTTCGAGCAGTACTTC
TRBJ2-7 | TRBV13 | NA | NA | CASSQGFPGEQYF | TGTGCCAGCAGCCAGGGGTTCCCGGGCGAGCAGTACTTC
TRBJ2-2 | TRBV6-2/TRBV6-3 | TRBD2 | many | CASSTAGGPSGELFF | TGTGCCAGCAGTACAGCGGGGGGGCCGTCCGGGGAGCTGTTTTTT
TRBJ2-7 | TRBV28 | NA | many | CASSLTRALPAEQYF | TGTGCCAGCAGTTTAACCCGGGCCCTTCCGGCCGAGCAGTACTTC
TRBJ2-1 | TRBV20-1 | NA | many | CSARDPGLDIYEQFF | TGCAGTGCTAGAGATCCGGGGCTCGATATCTATGAGCAGTTCTTC
TRBJ1-1 | TRBV20-1 | NA | few | CSARGDRTEAFF | TGCAGTGCTAGAGGTGACAGGACTGAAGCTTTCTTT
TRBJ1-1 | TRBV28 | NA | many | CASSPSRQDRFF | TGTGCCAGCAGCCCCAGCCGACAGGACAGATTCTTT
TRBJ1-1 | TRBV5-5 | NA | NA | CASRFQLNTEAFF | TGTGCCAGCCGCTTTCAGCTGAACACTGAAGCTTTCTTT
TRBJ1-5 | TRBV7-9 | NA | many | CASSLGGDYHQPQHF | TGTGCCAGCAGCTTAGGAGGTGACTACCATCAGCCCCAGCATTTT
TRBJ1-5 | TRBV28 | NA | many | CASSFPTETNQPQHF | TGTGCCAGCAGTTTCCCGACAGAGACCAATCAGCCCCAGCATTTT
TRBJ2-7 | TRBV9 | TRBD1 | NA | CASSRGTGMSYEQYF | TGTGCCAGCAGCCGAGGGACAGGGATGTCCTACGAGCAGTACTTC
TRBJ1-6 | TRBV30 | TRBD1 | many | CAWRDRGSSGNSPLHF | TGTGCCTGGCGAGACAGGGGGAGTTCGGGGAATTCACCCCTCCACTTT
TRBJ2-7 | TRBV5-1 | NA | NA | CASSLGGVGTYEQYF | TGCGCCAGCAGCTTGGGAGGGGTTGGAACCTACGAGCAGTACTTC
TRBJ2-2 | TRBV19 | NA | many | CASTRTGLNTGELFF | TGTGCCAGTACCCGGACGGGGCTTAACACCGGGGAGCTGTTTTTT
TRBJ1-1 | TRBV4-3 | NA | many | CASSPRRDLLTEAFF | TGCGCCAGCAGCCCCCGTCGGGATCTATTGACTGAAGCTTTCTTT
TRBJ1-5 | TRBV20-1 | NA | many | CSAAGGLNSNQPQHF | TGCAGTGCCGCCGGTGGCTTGAATAGCAATCAGCCCCAGCATTTT